The rows below give T cell receptor beta chains drawn from one sample of a study of T cell responses to AZD1222 COVID-19 vaccine. Method: immunoSEQ multiplex PCR; TCRdb's copy keeps in-frame clones and lacks some. Among 150,000 to 200,000 clones listed, approximately 90% were seen once. Sample: peripheral blood, taken 28 days after the second AZD1222 dose. These receptors were obtained from an adult who received the AZD1222 COVID-19 vaccine. CDR3s include the opening cysteine and the closing phenylalanine or tryptophan. D genes are given only for firm matches. Clone size, where shown, is once, few, many, or a class for clones that have expanded.

NA	TRBJ1-6	TRBV30	NA	TGTGCCTGGAGTGGGTTCAACCTGGGGTCACCCCTCCACTTT	CAWSGFNLGSPLHF
NA	TRBJ2-2	TRBV27	TRBD1	TGTGCCAGCAGTACAGACAGGGGCACCGGGGAGCTGTTTTTT	CASSTDRGTGELFF
NA	TRBJ1-5	TRBV6-4	NA	TGTGCCAGCAGTGACCAAGGGGGAGCGGGCCAGCCCCAGCATTTT	CASSDQGGAGQPQHF
NA	TRBJ1-4	TRBV15	NA	TGTGCCACCAGCAGAGATCCAACAGGGCCAACTAATGAAAAACTGTTTTTT	CATSRDPTGPTNEKLFF
NA	TRBJ2-3	TRBV7-6	NA	TGTGCCAGCAGCTCTCAGGGTTCCCCCACAGATACGCAGTATTTT	CASSSQGSPTDTQYF
NA	TRBJ2-1	TRBV19	TRBD1	TGTGCCAGTAGTCAAAGCAGGGGGCTGGACTCCTACAATGAGCAGTTCTTC	CASSQSRGLDSYNEQFF
NA	TRBJ2-7	TRBV28	NA	TGTGCCAGCAGTTTACCCCAGGGCCCCTACGAGCAGTACTTC	CASSLPQGPYEQYF
NA	TRBJ2-7	TRBV11-2	NA	TGTGCCAGCAGCTCCGGGCTGAGCTACGAGCAGTACTTC	CASSSGLSYEQYF
once	TRBJ2-1	TRBV7-2	TRBD2	TGTGCCAGCAGCCAAATGGGGACTAGCGGGAGTTATGATGAGCAGTTCTTC	CASSQMGTSGSYDEQFF
NA	TRBJ1-6	TRBV9	NA	TGTGCCAGCAGCCTGCGGTCAGGTGATTCACCCCTCCACTTT	CASSLRSGDSPLHF
once	TRBJ2-7	TRBV29-1	TRBD2	TGCAGCGTTGAACATCAACTAGCGGGAGGGGAGCAGTACTTC	CSVEHQLAGGEQYF
once	TRBJ2-3	TRBV15	NA	TGTGCCACCAGCAGAGATGAGCGTTTAACAGATACGCAGTATTTT	CATSRDERLTDTQYF
NA	TRBJ2-3	TRBV19	NA	TGTGCCAGTAGTACCGGAGGGTTGCGCACAGATACGCAGTATTTT	CASSTGGLRTDTQYF
NA	TRBJ1-5	TRBV30	NA	TGTGCCTGGAGTGGGGTGACCAATCAGCCCCAGCATTTT	CAWSGVTNQPQHF
NA	TRBJ1-2	TRBV18	NA	TGTGCCAGCTCACCGGGCAGGGACTATGGCTACACCTTC	CASSPGRDYGYTF
NA	TRBJ2-7	TRBV9	NA	TGTGCCAGCAGCGTAGACCTGGGACGGGCCTACGAGCAGTACTTC	CASSVDLGRAYEQYF
NA	TRBJ2-7	TRBV28	TRBD1	TGTGCCAGCAGGGCGCCGGGACAGGGGTCCTACGAGCAGTACTTC	CASRAPGQGSYEQYF
once	TRBJ2-3	TRBV6-2/TRBV6-3	NA	TGTGCCAGCAGTTCGCGCAGGGCGGACACAGATACGCAGTATTTT	CASSSRRADTDTQYF
NA	TRBJ2-7	TRBV7-3	NA	TGTGCCAGCAGCTTAAACAGGGACTCCTACGAGCAGTACTTC	CASSLNRDSYEQYF
NA	TRBJ2-5	TRBV6-2/TRBV6-3	TRBD2	TGTGCCAGCAGTGGGGGGACTAGCGGTGAAGAGACCCAGTACTTC	CASSGGTSGEETQYF
NA	TRBJ2-3	TRBV7-9	NA	TGTGCCAGCAGCCGGGGGACAGATACGCAGTATTTT	CASSRGTDTQYF
NA	TRBJ1-3	TRBV10-3	NA	TGTGCCATCAGGCCACCCCCTGGAAACACCATATATTTT	CAIRPPPGNTIYF
NA	TRBJ2-7	TRBV10-3	TRBD2	TGTGCCATCAGTGCCCGCCATGGCGGGAGGGCCCCGGGGGAGCAGTACTTC	CAISARHGGRAPGEQYF
NA	TRBJ1-5	TRBV24-1	NA	TGTGCCACCAGCGCACTTAGCAATCAGCCCCAGCATTTT	CATSALSNQPQHF
NA	TRBJ1-2	TRBV15	NA	TGTGCCACCAGCACGGACGAGTTATATGGCTACACCTTC	CATSTDELYGYTF
NA	TRBJ2-3	TRBV7-3	NA	TGTGCCAGCAGCTTAGATCTGGATACGCAGTATTTT	CASSLDLDTQYF
NA	TRBJ2-5	TRBV19	NA	TGTGCCAGTACCCCTGGGGGCAGCACGGAGACCCAGTACTTC	CASTPGGSTETQYF
NA	TRBJ2-7	TRBV6-1	TRBD1	TGTGCCAGCAGTGAAAGGAGGGACAGGGCCTCCTACGAGCAGTACTTC	CASSERRDRASYEQYF
few	TRBJ1-1	TRBV6-5	NA	TGTGCCAGCAGTTACTCCGGCTTGGGGGCGGTCACTGAAGCTTTCTTT	CASSYSGLGAVTEAFF
NA	TRBJ2-7	TRBV12-3/TRBV12-4	NA	TGTGCCAGCAGTTTTGGGGGTAACGAGCAGTACTTC	CASSFGGNEQYF
NA	TRBJ2-7	TRBV7-2	TRBD2	TGTGCCAGCAGCTCCCATGCTAGCGGTCGCATTGCTAGCTACGAGCAGTACTTC	CASSSHASGRIASYEQYF
NA	TRBJ2-2	TRBV5-1	TRBD1	TGCGCCAGCAGTCGTGGGACAGGTAACACCGGGGAGCTGTTTTTT	CASSRGTGNTGELFF
NA	TRBJ1-5	TRBV6-5	NA	TGTGCCAGCTGGGCAGGGCGGACCTCATCATCGTCCCAGCATTTT	CASWAGRTSSSSQHF